Below are 27 T cell receptor beta chains sequenced from a single sample in a study of CD8 T cells in ankylosing spondylitis. TCRdb re-called the 5' RACE reads through MiXCR, storing one row per CDR3 protein. The sample includes about 360,000 distinct CDR3 sequences, roughly 20% seen only once; the top ten take around 12%. The sequencing input was blood, either unsorted or a sorted T cell fraction (not recorded which). These receptors came from a male donor with ankylosing spondylitis or in good health (not recorded which).

This clonotype was counted a few times. This sequence joins TRBV20-1 and TRBJ2-3; D is unresolved. Trimming shortened V by 6 bases and J by 3 bases, and 19 bases separated the two germline ends. The CDR3 is made up of 15 amino acids. Germline values: CDR1 DFQATT, CDR2 SNEGSKA (reference sequence). The CDR3 loop is CSARRLAELTDTQYF. Here the CDR3 DNA reads TGCAGTGCCCGGCGATTGGCGGAGCTAACAGATACGCAGTATTTT.

In DNA, the CDR3 is TGTGCCAGCAGCTTAGTCCCGGGACAGGGCTTTGAGGAGCAGTTCTTC. Encoded protein: CASSLVPGQGFEEQFF. The chain employs TRBV11-2 and TRBJ2-1, with 9 bases lining up with TRBD1. Looked up from germline, CDR1 is SGHAT and CDR2 is FQNNGV. The CDR3 is made up of 16 amino acids. V trimming: 1 base; J trimming: 10 bases; junction bases outside the gene matches: 11.

There are a few counts of this clonotype. The chain uses TRBV7-6 and TRBJ2-7, with 8 bases fitting TRBD1. Germline V gene sequence: CDR1 SGHVS, CDR2 FNYEAQ. This CDR3 is built from 14 residues. V gave up 5 bases and J gave up 5 bases; unmatched junction bases: 8. The CDR3 spells CASSARGRLDEQYF. CDR3 DNA: TGTGCCAGCAGCGCCAGGGGGCGTTTGGACGAGCAGTACTTC.

V usage is TRBV5-1 and J usage is TRBJ2-2, with 7 bases that match TRBD2. Germline V gene sequence: CDR1 SGHRS, CDR2 YFSETQ. The CDR3 length is 15 residues. V lost 3 bases, J lost 0 bases, and 2 bases stayed unmatched. In DNA form, the CDR3 reads TGCGCCAGCAGCTCTAGCGGACCGAACACCGGGGAGCTGTTTTTT. It encodes CASSSSGPNTGELFF.

This clonotype was seen more than once but under ten times. The chain has TRBV29-1 and TRBJ2-1, with D unclear. From germline, CDR1 is SQVTM and CDR2 ANQGSEA. V was clipped by 5 bases and J by 10 bases, with 15 bases between them. The CDR3 extends over 12 amino acids. CDR3 in DNA: TGCAGCGTTTTCGACGGGTTCGGGGAGCAGTTCTTC. Amino acids: CSVFDGFGEQFF.

The genes are TRBV4-1 and TRBJ1-5; no firm D call. V was pared by 4 bases and J by 0 bases, with 7 bases between. CDR3 size: 14 residues. Looked up from germline, CDR1 is MGHRA and CDR2 is YSYEKL. The CDR3 DNA reads as TGCGCCAGCAGCCCAGTCCTTAGCAATCAGCCCCAGCATTTT. Translated: CASSPVLSNQPQHF.

This chain uses TRBV29-1 with TRBJ2-3, with 9 bases that match TRBD2. The germline V gene has CDR1 SQVTM and CDR2 ANQGSEA. The CDR3 has 13 amino acids. V shed 5 bases and J 4 bases; nucleotides not matched to a gene: 4. CDR3 bases: TGCAGCGTTCTGCGGGGGGGCGCAGATACGCAGTATTTT. Translating gives CSVLRGGADTQYF.

This clonotype was counted a few times. The V call is TRBV6-1, the J call TRBJ2-7; D uncertain. Trimming took 4 bases from V and 9 from J, leaving 13 bases between them. Germline-derived CDR1 and CDR2 are MNHNS and SASEGT. This CDR3 spans 12 amino acids. CDR3 sequence: CASSGYYEWQYF. CDR3 bases: TGTGCCAGCAGTGGGTACTACGAGTGGCAGTACTTC.

In its sample, this clonotype was seen a few times. The gene calls are TRBV10-3 and TRBJ2-5; D not certain. The germline gives CDR1 ENHRY, CDR2 SYGVKD. The ends were cut back, 0 bases at V and 0 bases at J, with 14 bases in the middle. CDR3 length equals 17 residues. As DNA, the CDR3 is TGTGCCATCAGTGAGTCGGACCAGGTGGGCTACCAAGAGACCCAGTACTTC. This translates into CAISESDQVGYQETQYF.

V and J are TRBV5-8 and TRBJ2-7; TRBD1 matches 12 bases. The germline V gene has CDR1 SGHTS and CDR2 YDEGEE. CDR3 length equals 14 residues. V was pared by 6 bases and J by 4 bases, with 5 bases of the junction left unmatched. The CDR3 here is CASNAGQGAYEQYF. CDR3 nucleotide sequence: TGTGCCAGCAACGCGGGACAGGGGGCATACGAGCAGTACTTC. Supplemented by reference TRBV5-8 and TRBJ2-7, the full variable domain reads EAGVTQSPTHLIKTRGQQATLRCSPISGHTSVYWYQQALGLGLQFLLWYDEGEERNRGNFPPRFSGRQFPNYSSELNVNALELEDSALYLCASNAGQGAYEQYFGPGTRLTVT.

The chain links TRBV7-8 to TRBJ2-1; D call uncertain. Trimming removed 5 bases at V and 3 bases at J, with 11 bases between. The germline V gene has CDR1 SGHVS and CDR2 FQNEAQ. The CDR3 totals 14 residues. The CDR3 loop is CASSHDGYYNEQFF. CDR3 nucleotide sequence: TGTGCCAGCAGCCACGACGGGTACTACAATGAGCAGTTCTTC.

The genes are TRBV4-1 and TRBJ1-1; D uncertain. Trimming pared 3 bases from V and 7 bases from J, leaving 9 bases between. This CDR3 has 12 amino acids. The germline CDR1 and CDR2 sequences are MGHRA and YSYEKL. The CDR3 nucleotides are TGCGCCAGCAGCCACGTTGACGATGAAGCTTTCTTT. This codes for CASSHVDDEAFF.

This clonotype was detected many times. This chain links TRBV9 with TRBJ2-2, with D hard to call. V lost 0 bases and J 6 bases, leaving 0 bases between the germline ends. The germline CDR1 and CDR2 sequences are SGDLS and YYNGEE. The CDR3 has 11 amino acids. CDR3 sequence (DNA): TGTGCCAGCAGCGTAGCCGGGGAGCTGTTTTTT. It is translated as CASSVAGELFF.

This clonotype was observed a few times. V is TRBV27 and J is TRBJ2-7; possibly TRBD1 or TRBD2 for D (5 bases each). The CDR3 is 14 amino acids. The V end was cut by 3 bases, the J end by 5 bases, with 14 bases between. CDR1 is MNHEY and CDR2 is SMNVEV in the germline V gene (reference sequence). The CDR3 sequence is CASSFSGTGDEQYF. DNA for the CDR3: TGTGCCAGCAGTTTCTCCGGGACGGGCGACGAGCAGTACTTC.

This clonotype has a handful of counts. This chain uses TRBV7-9 with TRBJ2-5, with TRBD2 identical over 8 bases. V gave up 3 bases and J gave up 3 bases; unmatched junction bases: 3. CDR3 length: 14 residues. Germline-derived CDR1 and CDR2 are SEHNR and FQNEAQ (reference sequence). The CDR3 spells CASSFPLAEETQYF. The CDR3, as DNA: TGTGCCAGCAGCTTCCCACTAGCGGAAGAGACCCAGTACTTC.

This clonotype occurred a few times. This chain connects TRBV3-1 to TRBJ2-3, with 9 bases fitting TRBD2. V gave up 2 bases and J gave up 3 bases; unmatched junction bases: 6. This CDR3 comprises 16 residues. CDR1 is LGHDT, CDR2 YNNKEL, per germline (reference sequence). The CDR3, as DNA: TGTGCCAGCAGCCAACCGGGACTAGCCCAGACAGATACGCAGTATTTT. Its protein product is CASSQPGLAQTDTQYF.

The V call is TRBV24-1, the J call TRBJ2-1; tentative D call: TRBD2 (5 bases). This CDR3 spans 12 amino acids. Germline V gene data show CDR1 as KGHDR and CDR2 as SFDVKD. V was shortened by 3 bases and J by 10 bases, with 9 bases between the two germline ends. CDR3 amino acids: CATSDHGGEQFF. CDR3 DNA: TGTGCCACCAGTGATCATGGCGGGGAGCAGTTCTTC.

The rearrangement links TRBV12-5 to TRBJ2-3; 7 bases align to TRBD2. Trimming cost V 3 bases and J 2 bases; bases outside gene matches: 5. Germline V gives CDR1 LGHNT, CDR2 FRNRAP. The CDR3 totals 15 residues. The CDR3 reads CASGFGGGATDTQYF. CDR3 coding DNA: TGTGCTAGTGGTTTTGGCGGGGGAGCCACAGATACGCAGTATTTT.

In its sample, this clonotype was seen a few times. The gene calls are TRBV12-3 or TRBV12-4 and TRBJ2-7; D is uncertain. Trimming left V 2 bases short and J 0 bases short, with 11 bases between. This CDR3 region has 15 residues. CDR3 nucleotides: TGTGCCAGCAGTTTATTTGGCAGAAACTCCTACGAGCAGTACTTC. It codes for CASSLFGRNSYEQYF.

The chain is built from TRBV20-1 and TRBJ1-1; D remains ambiguous. The ends were cut back, 0 bases at V and 1 base at J, with 12 bases in the middle. From germline, CDR1 is DFQATT and CDR2 SNEGSKA (reference sequence). This CDR3 has 15 residues. The CDR3 DNA reads TGCAGTGCTAGAGACACTCTCTGGGAGAACACTGAAGCTTTCTTT. The encoded protein is CSARDTLWENTEAFF.

This clonotype was detected a few times. The J gene is TRBJ2-1, the V gene TRBV3-1, with a weak D call TRBD2 (6 bases). Trimming shortened V by 1 base and J by 0 bases, and 10 bases separated the two germline ends. The CDR3 totals 16 residues. Germline V gives CDR1 LGHDT, CDR2 YNNKEL (reference sequence). The CDR3 sequence is CASSQVEGSSYNEQFF. The CDR3, as DNA: TGTGCCAGCAGCCAAGTGGAGGGGAGCTCCTACAATGAGCAGTTCTTC.

The rearrangement links TRBV3-1 to TRBJ2-2, with 10 bases that match TRBD2. CDR3 length: 19 amino acids. V lost 10 bases to trimming and J lost 1 base; unmatched junction nucleotides: 18. In germline, CDR1 is LGHDT, CDR2 YNNKEL (reference sequence). The CDR3 coding sequence is TGTGCCACCTGCCAAGCGGCGAGCGGGGGGGCCTTGAACACCGGGGAGCTGTTTTTT. Residues: CATCQAASGGALNTGELFF.

The chain recombines TRBV29-1 with TRBJ2-2; 8 positions match TRBD2. Germline CDR1 and CDR2: SQVTM and ANQGSEA. This CDR3 spans 14 amino acids. With V trimmed by 4 bases and J by 7 bases, 8 bases remained unmatched. The CDR3 here is CSVVTSEVSGELFF. CDR3 nucleotides: TGCAGCGTTGTGACTAGCGAGGTCAGCGGGGAGCTGTTTTTT.

The rearrangement uses TRBV12-3 or TRBV12-4 and TRBJ2-5; 7 positions match TRBD1. Trimming at V came to 6 bases and at J to 5 bases, leaving 6 bases not matched to a gene. The CDR3 is 13 residues long. The CDR3 sequence: CASSQQGFETQYF. The CDR3 nucleotides are TGTGCCAGCAGCCAACAGGGGTTCGAGACCCAGTACTTC.

This rearrangement joins TRBV13 to TRBJ1-2; D remains unclear. The germline CDR1 and CDR2 sequences are PRHDT and FYEKMQ (reference sequence). The length of the CDR3 is 15 residues. V was clipped by 0 bases and J by 1 base, with 9 bases between them. The CDR3 DNA reads as TGTGCCAGCAGCTTAGGGACCGGGGTTAACTATGGCTACACCTTC. Translation gives CASSLGTGVNYGYTF.

The chain has TRBV15 and TRBJ2-5; no firm D call. The CDR3 covers 13 residues. V was pared by 2 bases and J by 1 base, with 5 bases between. Germline assignment: CDR1 LNHNV and CDR2 YYDKDF (reference sequence). CDR3 coding DNA: TGTGCCACCAGCAGAAGGCCCCAAGAGACCCAGTACTTC. Its translation is CATSRRPQETQYF.

This clonotype was recorded at least ten times. The rearrangement uses TRBV11-3 and TRBJ2-5; TRBD2 aligns across 7 bases. V lost 5 bases, J lost 5 bases, and 2 bases stayed unmatched. Germline CDR1 SGHNT, CDR2 YENEEA. CDR3 size: 12 residues. This chain's CDR3 is CASSKAGETQYF. DNA of the CDR3: TGTGCCAGCAGCAAAGCGGGGGAGACCCAGTACTTC.